What follows are 31 T cell receptor beta chains derived from one specimen sequenced in a study of identical twins. TCRdb ran MiXCR on the 5' RACE reads and lists one entry per CDR3 protein. The repertoire includes 430,000 or so distinct CDR3 sequences, roughly 24% of them detected once, and 2.9% sits in the top ten. These data also formed part of another study, on T cells expressing NK-cell markers.

Sequenced material: CD4+ T cells sorted from blood. The receptor source for this set is a woman under 30 in good health.

V is TRBV6-1 and J is TRBJ1-2; D call uncertain. The ends were cut back, 7 bases at V and 4 bases at J, with 13 bases in the middle. Germline V lookup: CDR1 MNHNS, CDR2 SASEGT. The CDR3 totals 13 residues. The DNA for the CDR3 is TGTGCCAGCATGAAGGACGGAACCTATGGCTACACCTTC. Encoded protein: CASMKDGTYGYTF.

The sample holds a few counts of this clonotype. This chain uses TRBV6-2 or TRBV6-3 with TRBJ2-7; maybe TRBD2 (5 bases). The V and J ends lost 5 bases and 3 bases respectively, with 11 bases between them. Germline values: CDR1 MNHEY, CDR2 SVGEGT. This CDR3 contains 13 residues. CDR3 in amino acids: CASSPASIYEQYF. DNA of the CDR3: TGTGCCAGCAGTCCTGCTAGCATCTACGAGCAGTACTTC.

J is TRBJ2-7 and V is TRBV7-9; D is perhaps TRBD1 (6 bases). Trimming cost V 5 bases and J 3 bases, with 14 bases left between them. The CDR3 consists of 14 residues. The germline gives CDR1 SEHNR, CDR2 FQNEAQ (reference sequence). In DNA form, the CDR3 reads TGTGCCAGCAGCCACCGGGACACCTACTACGAGCAGTACTTC. Protein: CASSHRDTYYEQYF.

The chain uses TRBV27 and TRBJ2-7; no firm D call. Trimming pared 8 bases from V and 1 base from J, leaving 12 bases between. This CDR3 region has 13 residues. From germline, CDR1 is MNHEY and CDR2 SMNVEV (reference sequence). CDR3 in amino acids: CASSAQASYEQYF. CDR3 in DNA: TGTGCCAGCTCGGCGCAAGCTTCCTACGAGCAGTACTTC.

This clonotype was observed a handful of times. This chain links TRBV20-1 with TRBJ2-7, with 7 bases fitting TRBD1. CDR3 length: 13 residues. Germline V gene data show CDR1 as DFQATT and CDR2 as SNEGSKA (reference sequence). Trimming at V came to 5 bases and at J to 0 bases, leaving 4 bases not matched to a gene. The DNA for the CDR3 is TGCAGTGCTGGGGACAGATTCTCCTACGAGCAGTACTTC. It encodes CSAGDRFSYEQYF.

This clonotype came up a few times. This chain links TRBV10-3 with TRBJ2-3; no clear D. V was cut by 6 bases and J by 6 bases, with 10 bases left in between. The CDR3 sequence is 12 residues long. Per germline, CDR1 ENHRY and CDR2 SYGVKD. CDR3 region: CAIRGLGDTQYF. The CDR3 coding sequence is TGTGCCATCAGAGGTCTAGGGGATACGCAGTATTTT.

This chain links TRBV15 with TRBJ2-5; D possibly matches TRBD1 or TRBD2 (6 bases each). CDR1 and CDR2 (germline): LNHNV, YYDKDF (reference sequence). The CDR3 runs 14 residues. Deletions cut 6 bases from V and 0 bases from J, with 11 bases between. For the CDR3, the DNA is TGTGCCACCAGTAAGGGGGGTTACCAAGAGACCCAGTACTTC. Residues: CATSKGGYQETQYF.

The rearrangement uses TRBV29-1 and TRBJ2-7; D possibly corresponds to TRBD1 (6 bases). V was shortened by 4 bases and J by 2 bases, with 12 bases between the two germline ends. This CDR3 comprises 13 residues. Germline V CDR1 and CDR2: SQVTM, ANQGSEA. Written as DNA, the CDR3 is TGCAGCGTTGGGACGGACAGCCCCTACGAGCAGTACTTC. Translating gives CSVGTDSPYEQYF.

J is TRBJ2-7 and V is TRBV6-1; D ambiguous. Germline CDR1 is MNHNS and CDR2 is SASEGT. This CDR3 region has 13 residues. Trimming pared 5 bases from V and 4 bases from J, leaving 12 bases between. The CDR3: CASSPRLLYEQYF. CDR3 nucleotide sequence: TGTGCCAGCAGTCCCAGACTCCTATACGAGCAGTACTTC.

V usage is TRBV5-1 and J usage is TRBJ2-1; TRBD2 matches 9 bases. Germline V CDR1 and CDR2: SGHRS, YFSETQ. The CDR3 length is 16 residues. J was trimmed by 5 bases and V by 4 bases; bases with no gene match: 10. The CDR3 loop is CASSRDWRGGDNEQFF. CDR3 in DNA: TGCGCCAGCAGCCGCGACTGGCGGGGGGGGGACAATGAGCAGTTCTTC.

This chain uses TRBV20-1 with TRBJ2-1; 9 bases match TRBD2. The CDR3 loop spans 13 amino acids. The V gene end was trimmed by 7 bases and the J gene end by 5 bases; junction bases not matched to a gene: 6. Per the germline V gene, CDR1 is DFQATT and CDR2 is SNEGSKA (reference sequence). CDR3 bases: TGCAGTGGAGCGGCTAGCGGGGACAATGAGCAGTTCTTC. It is translated as CSGAASGDNEQFF.

J is TRBJ2-5 and V is TRBV6-2 or TRBV6-3, with D maybe TRBD1 (6 bases). Trimming removed 4 bases from V and 4 bases from J, with 13 bases in between. The CDR3 has 14 amino acids. Germline V gives CDR1 MNHEY, CDR2 SVGEGT. In nucleotides, the CDR3 is TGTGCCAGCAGTTTTCTTACACAGGGAGAGACCCAGTACTTC. Its protein is CASSFLTQGETQYF.

This clonotype occurred a few times. The chain employs TRBV7-9 and TRBJ1-4; a possible D gene is TRBD1 (5 bases). Trimming pared 6 bases from V and 5 bases from J, leaving 16 bases between. Germline V CDR1 and CDR2: SEHNR, FQNEAQ (reference sequence). This CDR3 region has 15 residues. In DNA form, the CDR3 reads TGTGCCAGCAGTCAGGGTGATTTCGGGAATGAAAAACTGTTTTTT. Translated: CASSQGDFGNEKLFF.

This clonotype was seen a single time. The genes are TRBV20-1 and TRBJ2-3, with 8 bases fitting TRBD2. The V segment lost 6 bases and the J segment 2 bases; nucleotides outside the gene matches: 19. The CDR3 length is 18 residues. The V gene's germline CDR1 is DFQATT and CDR2 SNEGSKA (reference sequence). In DNA, the CDR3 is TGCAGTGCCAAGGCCCTATTGCTAGCGGGTGGCTCCACAGATACGCAGTATTTT. Translating it yields CSAKALLLAGGSTDTQYF.

This clonotype was seen only a few times. This chain connects TRBV27 to TRBJ1-5, with D unclear. The germline V gene has CDR1 MNHEY and CDR2 SMNVEV (reference sequence). This CDR3 is 15 amino acids long. Between the trimmed V and J ends, which lost 5 bases and 2 bases, there was a span of 13 bases. The CDR3 bases are TGTGCCAGCAGTGCTACATTGAGGGGCAATCAGCCCCAGCATTTT. As protein: CASSATLRGNQPQHF.

In this sample, this clonotype turned up a few times. J is TRBJ2-3 and V is TRBV20-1; 10 bases line up with TRBD2. The CDR3 is 15 amino acids. After removal of 3 bases from V and 5 bases from J, the junction contained 8 bases not matched to a gene. In germline, CDR1 is DFQATT, CDR2 SNEGSKA (reference sequence). This chain's CDR3 is CSASQAGGRRDTQYF. The CDR3 coding sequence is TGCAGTGCTAGTCAAGCGGGGGGGCGGAGAGATACGCAGTATTTT.

This chain uses TRBV5-1 with TRBJ2-7, with D tentatively TRBD1 (6 bases). The length of the CDR3 is 14 residues. CDR1 is SGHRS and CDR2 is YFSETQ in the germline V gene. V was clipped by 0 bases and J by 4 bases, with 11 bases between them. This chain's CDR3 is CASSLAQQGYEQYF. The CDR3 bases are TGCGCCAGCAGCTTGGCCCAACAGGGTTACGAGCAGTACTTC. The whole variable domain, remainder taken from reference TRBV5-1 and TRBJ2-7, is KAGVTQTPRYLIKTRGQQVTLSCSPISGHRSVSWYQQTPGQGLQFLFEYFSETQRNKGNFPGRFSGRQFSNSRSEMNVSTLELGDSALYLCASSLAQQGYEQYFGPGTRLTVT.

This clonotype appeared a few times. The chain joins TRBV18 to TRBJ2-7, with no clear D. V was shortened by 0 bases and J by 3 bases, with 12 bases between the two germline ends. The CDR3 is 15 residues long. Germline CDR1 KGHSH, CDR2 LQKENI. The CDR3 DNA reads as TGTGCCAGCTCACCACCATCTGGCGGAGACTACGAGCAGTACTTC. It translates to CASSPPSGGDYEQYF.

The chain has TRBV7-9 and TRBJ2-1, with 13 positions matching TRBD2. The CDR3 length is 15 residues. V gave up 6 bases and J gave up 8 bases; unmatched junction bases: 7. Germline V gene lookup returns CDR1 SEHNR and CDR2 FQNEAQ (reference sequence). CDR3 sequence (DNA): TGTGCCAGCAGACGGACTAGCGGGAGCCAACATGAGCAGTTCTTC. This encodes CASRRTSGSQHEQFF.

This clonotype was observed a few times. The V call is TRBV6-6, the J call TRBJ1-1; D unclear. V was trimmed by 10 bases and J by 0 bases, leaving 12 bases between them. Germline CDR1 is MNHNY and CDR2 is SVGAGI (reference sequence). The CDR3 consists of 13 residues. The CDR3 DNA is TGTGCCACCGGTAGGCCTGTGAACACTGAAGCTTTCTTT. Its translation: CATGRPVNTEAFF.

The J gene is TRBJ2-7, the V gene TRBV5-1, with D possibly called TRBD1 or TRBD2 (5 bases each). CDR1 and CDR2 (germline): SGHRS, YFSETQ. The V gene lost 4 bases and the J gene lost 3 bases, with 14 bases spanning the gap. This CDR3 region has 14 residues. CDR3 protein: CASSPGTEGYEQYF. DNA of the CDR3: TGCGCCAGCAGCCCCGGGACGGAAGGCTACGAGCAGTACTTC.

V and J are TRBV30 and TRBJ1-2; no clear D gene. CDR1 and CDR2 (germline): GTSNPN, SVGIG (reference sequence). CDR3 length equals 14 residues. V dropped 3 bases and J dropped 8 bases, with 19 bases sitting between them. As DNA, the CDR3 is TGTGCCTGGAGGTCTCCGAGCAGGATTAAGGGCTACACCTTC. It codes for CAWRSPSRIKGYTF.

This clonotype turned up a few times. The chain is built from TRBV20-1 and TRBJ2-1; D is ambiguous. Germline V CDR1 and CDR2: DFQATT, SNEGSKA (reference sequence). The CDR3 is 14 residues long. Between the trimmed V and J ends, which lost 2 bases and 0 bases, there was a span of 8 bases. The CDR3 loop reads CSARLLGSYNEQFF. In DNA, the CDR3 is TGCAGTGCTAGACTTTTAGGCTCCTACAATGAGCAGTTCTTC.

The CDR3 here is CASSRAEGAKNIQYF. Here the CDR3 DNA reads TGTGCCAGCTCCCGCGCAGAGGGAGCCAAAAACATTCAGTACTTC. The V gene is TRBV7-9, the J gene TRBJ2-4; TRBD2 might be the D (5 bases). This CDR3 contains 15 residues. Between the trimmed V and J ends, which lost 8 bases and 0 bases, there was a span of 14 bases. In germline, CDR1 is SEHNR, CDR2 FQNEAQ (reference sequence). Together with reference TRBV7-9 and TRBJ2-4, the CDR3 gives the full variable domain: DTGVSQNPRHKITKRGQNVTFRCDPISEHNRLYWYRQTLGQGPEFLTYFQNEAQLEKSRLLSDRFSAERPKGSFSTLEIQRTEQGDSAMYLCASSRAEGAKNIQYFGAGTRLSVL.

V and J are TRBV21-1 and TRBJ2-1; the table names TRBD2, a call not compared with the DNA. TRBV21-1 is a documented pseudogene. This CDR3 has 17 residues. CDR3: CASSRREGLADYNEQFF. CDR3 nucleotides: TGTGCCAGCAGCAGAAGGGAGGGACTAGCGGACTACAATGAGCAGTTCTTC.

J is TRBJ2-6 and V is TRBV3-1; TRBD2 might be the D (6 bases). The CDR3 loop spans 16 amino acids. Trimming left V 3 bases short and J 3 bases short, with 12 bases between. Germline CDR1 and CDR2: LGHDT and YNNKEL (reference sequence). In DNA, the CDR3 is TGTGCCAGCAGCCAGATGGGGGGTCTTGGGGCCAACGTCCTGACTTTC. It is translated as CASSQMGGLGANVLTF.

This clonotype showed up just a few times. J is TRBJ2-1 and V is TRBV20-1, with a weak D call TRBD2 (6 bases). Trimming took off 2 bases at V and 4 bases at J, with 12 bases between the two ends. There are 14 residues in the CDR3. Germline V gene data show CDR1 as DFQATT and CDR2 as SNEGSKA (reference sequence). The chain's CDR3 is CSARRVGGYNEQFF. The CDR3, as DNA: TGCAGTGCTAGAAGGGTCGGGGGATACAATGAGCAGTTCTTC.

This clonotype was counted between two and nine times. The J gene is TRBJ1-1, the V gene TRBV5-1; possibly TRBD1 for D (5 bases). Between the trimmed V and J ends, which lost 4 bases and 4 bases, there was a span of 17 bases. The CDR3 loop spans 15 amino acids. Germline V gene sequence: CDR1 SGHRS, CDR2 YFSETQ. CDR3 nucleotides: TGCGCCAGCAGCGGCCAGGGAAGAGGATCCACTGAAGCTTTCTTT. Its translation: CASSGQGRGSTEAFF.

The chain has TRBV18 and TRBJ2-1; D is possibly TRBD1 (6 bases). This CDR3 region has 14 residues. With 3 bases removed from V and 5 bases from J, the gap between germline ends came to 11 bases. The germline CDR1 and CDR2 sequences are KGHSH and LQKENI. The CDR3 coding sequence is TGTGCCAGCTCACCTACCGGGACAAACAATGAGCAGTTCTTC. Translating it yields CASSPTGTNNEQFF.

This clonotype came up a few times. The chain joins TRBV20-1 to TRBJ2-3, with 10 positions matching TRBD1. The CDR3 totals 15 residues. Germline CDR1 is DFQATT and CDR2 is SNEGSKA (reference sequence). V shed 4 bases, J shed 2 bases, and the junction held 6 bases outside the gene matches. For the CDR3, the DNA is TGCAGTGCTAACCCCGGGACAGGGGCCACAGATACGCAGTATTTT. This sequence encodes CSANPGTGATDTQYF.

The chain has TRBV5-1 and TRBJ2-7; D possibly matches TRBD1 or TRBD2 (5 bases each). Germline V gene data show CDR1 as SGHRS and CDR2 as YFSETQ. The CDR3 loop spans 15 amino acids. V was shortened by 0 bases and J by 5 bases, with 15 bases between the two germline ends. CDR3 in amino acids: CASSLGGRVVNEQYF. The DNA for the CDR3 is TGCGCCAGCAGCTTGGGGGGACGCGTTGTAAACGAGCAGTACTTC.